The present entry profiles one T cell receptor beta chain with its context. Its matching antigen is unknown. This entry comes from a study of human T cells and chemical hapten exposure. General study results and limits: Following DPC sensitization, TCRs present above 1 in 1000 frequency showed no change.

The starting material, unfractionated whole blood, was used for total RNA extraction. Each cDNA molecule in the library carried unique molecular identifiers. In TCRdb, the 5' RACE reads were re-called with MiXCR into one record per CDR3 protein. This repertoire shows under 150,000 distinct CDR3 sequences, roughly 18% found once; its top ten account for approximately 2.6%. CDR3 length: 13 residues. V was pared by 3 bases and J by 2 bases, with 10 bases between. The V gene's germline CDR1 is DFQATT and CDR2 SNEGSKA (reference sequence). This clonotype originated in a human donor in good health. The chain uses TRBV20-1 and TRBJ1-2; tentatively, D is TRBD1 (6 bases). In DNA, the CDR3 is TGCAGTGCTAGCCTCGACAGGAACTATGGCTACACCTTC. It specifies CSASLDRNYGYTF.